Following are 8 T cell receptor beta chains from one sample sequenced in a study of T cells in Graves' hyperthyroidism and ophthalmopathy. TCR beta CDR3 regions were amplified from RNA. During a first-round RT-PCR of the TCR CDR3, the HTBI primer set was used. Each CDR3 protein is one row after TCRdb ran MiXCR on the multiplex PCR reads. This sample has 400,000 or so distinct CDR3 sequences, with over 13% found just once. Material: blood. These receptors all come from a man aged 45 to 65 with Graves' ophthalmopathy.

A few counts support this clonotype. This sequence joins TRBV27 and TRBJ2-5, with TRBD2 matching over 8 bases. This CDR3 has 15 residues. V dropped 8 bases and J dropped 2; count of bases not matched to a gene: 10. Germline V gene lookup returns CDR1 MNHEY and CDR2 SMNVEV (reference sequence). This CDR3 is CASAGGLVGQETQYF. CDR3 coding DNA: TGTGCCAGCGCGGGGGGACTAGTGGGTCAAGAGACCCAGTACTTC.

This chain links TRBV20-1 with TRBJ1-5; D gene ambiguous. Germline CDR1 is DFQATT and CDR2 is SNEGSKA (reference sequence). The CDR3 totals 14 residues. Deletions cut 3 bases from V and 7 bases from J, with 16 bases between. CDR3 in DNA: TGCAGTGCTAGTAGGGCAGGCCTCAACCAGCCCCAGCATTTT. It is translated as CSASRAGLNQPQHF.

This clonotype was seen a few times. The J gene is TRBJ2-2, the V gene TRBV6-1, with 7 bases lining up with TRBD1. V lost 6 bases and J lost 5; bases outside the gene matches: 12. Germline V lookup: CDR1 MNHNS, CDR2 SASEGT. This CDR3 spans 16 amino acids. This CDR3 reads CASSQTTQGPTGELFF. In DNA form, the CDR3 reads TGTGCCAGCAGCCAAACCACACAGGGGCCGACCGGGGAGCTGTTTTTT.

In its sample, this clonotype was seen many times. V gene TRBV5-6 combines with J gene TRBJ2-1; TRBD1 matches at 9 bases. Looked up from germline, CDR1 is SGHDT and CDR2 is YYEEEE. The CDR3 extends over 19 amino acids. J gave up 4 bases and V 4 bases, and 18 bases lay outside the gene matches. For the CDR3, the DNA is TGTGCCAGCAGCAAAAAGGGACAGGGTTATGAGGGATCTTACAATGAGCAGTTCTTC. It translates to CASSKKGQGYEGSYNEQFF.

In its sample, this clonotype was seen many times. The chain has TRBV19 and TRBJ2-2; D remains ambiguous. V shed 2 bases and J shed 2 bases, with 6 bases lying between them. This CDR3 has 14 amino acids. Germline CDR1 and CDR2: LNHDA and SQIVND (reference sequence). The CDR3 loop reads CASSIRSNTGELFF. CDR3 nucleotide sequence: TGTGCCAGTAGTATAAGGTCTAACACCGGGGAGCTGTTTTTT. Drawing the rest from reference TRBV19 and TRBJ2-2, the complete variable domain is DGGITQSPKYLFRKEGQNVTLSCEQNLNHDAMYWYRQDPGQGLRLIYYSQIVNDFQKGDIAEGYSVSREKKESFPLTVTSAQKNPTAFYLCASSIRSNTGELFFGEGSRLTVL.

In its sample, this clonotype was seen a few times. V usage is TRBV2 and J usage is TRBJ1-1; 9 bases agree with TRBD1. Looked up from germline, CDR1 is SNHLY and CDR2 is FYNNEI. The CDR3 is 13 amino acids. Germline trimming cut 11 bases from V and 10 bases from J; bases unmatched to any gene: 14. CDR3 region: CAGTEQGAAGAFF. The CDR3 DNA follows: TGTGCCGGCACCGAACAGGGGGCGGCGGGAGCTTTCTTT.

This clonotype was found many times. This chain joins TRBV20-1 and TRBJ2-7; TRBD1 aligns across 9 bases. This CDR3 has 17 residues. J was trimmed by 3 bases and V by 0 bases; bases with no gene match: 12. Germline CDR1 and CDR2: DFQATT and SNEGSKA (reference sequence). The CDR3 here is CSARDRLRTGALYEQYF. The CDR3 DNA sequence: TGCAGTGCTAGAGATCGGTTGCGGACAGGGGCTCTCTACGAGCAGTACTTC.

This clonotype came up many times. The rearrangement joins TRBV24-1 to TRBJ2-1; perhaps TRBD2 as D (6 bases). The length of the CDR3 is 14 residues. Germline V lookup: CDR1 KGHDR, CDR2 SFDVKD. The ends were cut back, 9 bases at V and 0 bases at J, with 11 bases in the middle. The DNA for the CDR3 is TGTGCCACCGGTAGCGGAAGCTCCTACAATGAGCAGTTCTTC. Residues: CATGSGSSYNEQFF.